This TCR beta chain originates from a study of low-dose radiotherapy and immunotherapy resistance in tumors. Study context: Patients took oral aspirin 300 mg daily for four cycles from cycle 1 day 1.

This clonotype was detected ten times or more. Time point: after trial treatment. Indicated treatment: LDRT plus nivolumab, ipilimumab, low-dose cyclophosphamide and aspirin (RACIN trial). Every donor's regimen consisted of nivolumab, ipilimumab, aspirin, low-dose cyclophosphamide and low-dose radiotherapy. Eligibility was restricted to patients presenting with advanced solid tumors that lacked tumor-infiltrating lymphocytes. The V end was cut by 0 bases, the J end by 5 bases, with 13 bases between. The CDR3 runs 15 residues. The germline V gene has CDR1 LGHDT and CDR2 YNNKEL (reference sequence). Alpha- and beta-chain coverage of first-strand cDNA came from TRAV- and TRBV-specific primers. The authors ran 15 to 20 PCR cycles to amplify TCRs with a constant-region primer and V-primer adapter. After the mRNA was isolated, it was amplified using in vitro transcription. MiXCR, run by TCRdb on the reads, gives a single entry per CDR3 protein. In the table there are tens of thousands of distinct CDR3 sequences, around a sixth of which are singletons.

The chain combines TRBV3-1 with TRBJ1-2; possible D gene TRBD1, 6 bases. The sample consisted of PBMCs, taken after low-dose radiotherapy plus immunotherapy. This clonotype was sampled from a male donor with prostate cancer. The CDR3 is CASSQDSQGRYGYTF. DNA of the CDR3: TGTGCCAGCAGCCAAGATAGTCAGGGGAGGTATGGCTACACCTTC.